This T cell receptor (beta chain) was identified in a study of shared clonotypes between healthy human individuals. In the study overall: Three CD4 naive, three CD4 memory, two CD8 naive and one CD8 memory plate were used per donor.

The trim removed 6 bases at V and 0 bases at J, leaving 6 bases unmatched. Germline V gives CDR1 MNHEY, CDR2 SMNVEV (reference sequence). The CDR3 is 15 residues long. This table comes from immunoSEQ multiplex PCR, and its TCRdb copy is limited to in-frame clones, with some not included. The profile shows about 1 million clones, 75% to 85% of them singletons. Material: memory CD4+ T cells from PBMCs. This sample's subset: CD45RA-negative fraction. The receptor comes from a man aged 18 to 29 in good health. Some clones in this sample may be carry-over from other donors' samples. This chain uses TRBV27 with TRBJ2-7; TRBD1 matches 9 bases. CDR3 loop: CASRRGTGSSYEQYF. For the CDR3, the DNA is TGTGCCAGCAGGAGAGGGACAGGGAGCTCCTACGAGCAGTACTTC.